This T cell receptor beta chain came from a study of T cells in Graves' hyperthyroidism and ophthalmopathy. Looking at the study overall: Blood from the periphery was taken at initial diagnosis, before any treatment.

Calling Graves' hyperthyroidism stable meant ophthalmopathy did not progress within 18 months. Fresh peripheral blood, 8 to 10 ml, was the source of the PBMCs. Amplification yielded TCR beta CDR3 regions, with RNA transcripts as the source. The HTBI set primed first-round TCR CDR3 RT-PCR. TCRdb re-called the multiplex PCR reads with MiXCR, one entry per CDR3 protein. The sample shows approximately 400,000 distinct CDR3 sequences, around 16% of them seen only once. Germline CDR1 is SGHDN and CDR2 is FVKESK. CDR3 size: 15 residues. The V end lost 4 bases, the J end lost 4 bases, and 16 bases lay between the germline ends.

This receptor was identified in a woman aged 18-29 years with Graves' hyperthyroidism. The specimen sequenced was blood. V and J are TRBV14 and TRBJ1-1; TRBD1 might be the D (5 bases). The CDR3 nucleotides read TGTGCCAGCAGCCTCCACGGGGCGCAGGGCACTGAAGCTTTCTTT. This gives the protein CASSLHGAQGTEAFF.